The 25 T cell receptor beta chains reported below all come from one sample, sequenced in a study of T cells after yellow fever vaccination. TCRdb called the 5' RACE reads again in MiXCR, with one record for every CDR3 protein. The sample contains more than 120,000 distinct CDR3 sequences, roughly 8.2% of which appear only once. Here the sequenced sample was CD4+ T cells sorted from PBMCs, taken 5 days after the yellow fever booster vaccination. The receptor set was obtained from a young man who received the YFV17D yellow fever vaccine.

Many counts were recorded for this clonotype. The chain joins TRBV24-1 to TRBJ2-3, with TRBD2 matching over 7 bases. The germline CDR1 and CDR2 sequences are KGHDR and SFDVKD. The trim removed 5 bases at V and 2 bases at J, leaving 12 bases unmatched. The length of the CDR3 is 17 residues. This CDR3 is CATSGSGGSEVTDTQYF. The CDR3 bases are TGTGCCACCAGTGGCTCGGGCGGGAGTGAGGTCACAGATACGCAGTATTTT.

This clonotype has only a few counts. V usage is TRBV6-2 or TRBV6-3 and J usage is TRBJ2-5; the D gene is possibly TRBD1 (6 bases). Germline V gene data show CDR1 as MNHEY and CDR2 as SVGEGT. V dropped 8 bases and J dropped 4 bases, with 14 bases sitting between them. The CDR3 is 13 amino acids. The CDR3 spells CASARQERETQYF. In DNA form, the CDR3 reads TGTGCCAGCGCTAGACAGGAGAGAGAGACCCAGTACTTC.

Ten or more counts support this clonotype. The chain joins TRBV20-1 to TRBJ2-6; TRBD2 might be the D (6 bases). The CDR3 length is 16 residues. V dropped 5 bases and J dropped 0 bases, with 14 bases sitting between them. Per the germline V gene, CDR1 is DFQATT and CDR2 is SNEGSKA (reference sequence). In DNA, the CDR3 is TGCAGTGCTGGGGACTTCCATAGCTCTGGGGCCAACGTCCTGACTTTC. It is translated as CSAGDFHSSGANVLTF.

Many counts were recorded for this clonotype. The chain recombines TRBV12-3 or TRBV12-4 with TRBJ2-2; TRBD2 matches at 14 bases. The J segment lost 7 bases and the V segment lost 10 bases, leaving 5 bases of the junction unmatched. The CDR3 runs to 14 residues. The CDR3 DNA sequence: TGTGCCACGGGACTAGCGGGAGTTGACGGGGAGCTGTTTTTT. Its translation is CATGLAGVDGELFF.

This clonotype came up many times. This chain connects TRBV5-6 to TRBJ2-5, with a tentative D call TRBD1 (5 bases). Germline V gene data show CDR1 as SGHDT and CDR2 as YYEEEE. V was trimmed by 9 bases and J by 2 bases, leaving 14 bases between them. CDR3 size: 13 residues. For the CDR3, the DNA is TGTGCCACTCGACAGTTCATTCAAGAGACCCAGTACTTC. Its translation is CATRQFIQETQYF.

This clonotype was counted ten times or more. The chain couples TRBV12-3 or TRBV12-4 to TRBJ2-1; 9 nucleotides line up with TRBD2. The CDR3 loop spans 14 amino acids. V lost 10 bases to trimming and J lost 8 bases; unmatched junction nucleotides: 12. The CDR3 spells CAICSGRQWDEQFF. The CDR3 bases are TGTGCCATCTGTAGCGGGAGACAGTGGGATGAGCAGTTCTTC.

This clonotype was counted a few times. CDR3 sequence (DNA): TGCAGTTATCTAGCGGGAGGGCCGAATGAGCAGTTCTTC. Its protein is CSYLAGGPNEQFF. The chain carries TRBV20-1 and TRBJ2-1; 12 bases map to TRBD2. Germline V CDR1 and CDR2: DFQATT, SNEGSKA (reference sequence). V lost 8 bases to trimming and J lost 7 bases; unmatched junction nucleotides: 6. The CDR3 loop spans 13 amino acids.

This clonotype was seen at least ten times. The chain combines TRBV7-8 with TRBJ2-5; possible D gene TRBD2, 7 bases. CDR3 length: 18 amino acids. Germline loops: CDR1 SGHVS, CDR2 FQNEAQ. Trimming cost V 6 bases and J 4 bases, with 27 bases left between them. The CDR3 DNA reads as TGTGCCAGCAGAAGGGGGGTGGCTAGCGGCCTTGGTGGAGAGACCCAGTACTTC. Translating it yields CASRRGVASGLGGETQYF. Full variable domain (outside the CDR3, taken from reference TRBV7-8 and TRBJ2-5): GAGVSQSPRYKVAKRGQDVALRCDPISGHVSLFWYQQALGQGPEFLTYFQNEAQLDKSGLPSDRFFAERPEGSVSTLKIQRTQQEDSAVYLCASRRGVASGLGGETQYFGPGTRLLVL.

Many counts were recorded for this clonotype. The chain employs TRBV10-3 and TRBJ2-1; 7 bases are a match to TRBD2. V lost 10 bases, J lost 6 bases, and 15 bases stayed unmatched. In germline, CDR1 is ENHRY, CDR2 SYGVKD. CDR3 length equals 15 residues. In nucleotides, the CDR3 is TGTGCCACCTCCCGGGGAGGCGGGAGTAGCAATGAGCAGTTCTTC. Its protein product is CATSRGGGSSNEQFF.

This clonotype was seen at least ten times. The chain carries TRBV12-3 or TRBV12-4 and TRBJ2-6; D remains unclear. The CDR3 length is 19 residues. Trimming cost V 3 bases and J 0 bases, with 18 bases left between them. The DNA for the CDR3 is TGTGCCAGCAGTTTGAAAGTGACCCTTTTGGGCTCTGGGGCCAACGTCCTGACTTTC. Translating it yields CASSLKVTLLGSGANVLTF.

This clonotype was observed a few times. The rearrangement uses TRBV20-1 and TRBJ2-1; TRBD2 matches at 9 bases. The V gene's germline CDR1 is DFQATT and CDR2 SNEGSKA (reference sequence). V was clipped by 1 base and J by 3 bases; unmatched bases: 7. This CDR3 is built from 16 residues. The CDR3 region is CSARASGRSFYNEQFF. The CDR3 DNA is TGCAGTGCTAGAGCAAGCGGGAGGTCGTTCTACAATGAGCAGTTCTTC.

V gene TRBV20-1 combines with J gene TRBJ1-5; D not resolved. Germline V gene data show CDR1 as DFQATT and CDR2 as SNEGSKA (reference sequence). Trimming took 4 bases from V and 0 from J, leaving 7 bases between them. CDR3 length: 13 residues. The CDR3 coding sequence is TGCAGTGCTATCTCCGTTAGCAATCAGCCCCAGCATTTT. It is translated as CSAISVSNQPQHF.

This clonotype was detected ten times or more. The gene calls are TRBV7-2 and TRBJ2-3, with no clear D. Trimming removed 3 bases at V and 0 bases at J, with 10 bases between. Germline values: CDR1 SGHTA, CDR2 FQGNSA. This CDR3 has 15 residues. The CDR3 DNA sequence: TGTGCCAGCAGCTTGGTCTACCAAAGCACAGATACGCAGTATTTT. It is translated as CASSLVYQSTDTQYF.

This clonotype turned up a few times. The chain joins TRBV29-1 to TRBJ2-1; the match to TRBD2 covers 9 bases. The CDR3 sequence is 15 residues long. J gave up 10 bases and V 1 base, and 11 bases lay outside the gene matches. From germline, CDR1 is SQVTM and CDR2 ANQGSEA. The chain's CDR3 is CSVEGLAGYADEQFF. The CDR3 region has the DNA TGCAGCGTTGAAGGGCTAGCGGGATACGCGGACGAGCAGTTCTTC.

This clonotype was counted many times. The CDR3 DNA follows: TGCGCCAGCAGCCCCGGGACTGTCAATGAGCAGTTCTTC. It specifies CASSPGTVNEQFF. The chain couples TRBV5-1 to TRBJ2-1, with D maybe TRBD2 (6 bases). The ends were cut back, 4 bases at V and 6 bases at J, with 11 bases in the middle. The germline CDR1 and CDR2 sequences are SGHRS and YFSETQ. The CDR3 length is 13 residues.

As to this clonotype: Possible read error: a much larger clone is one base away. The genes are TRBV5-1 and TRBJ2-5; 7 bases line up with TRBD1. This CDR3 has 12 amino acids. Germline CDR1 is SGHRS and CDR2 is YFSETQ. The CDR3 loop reads CASRQGTETEYF. CDR3 nucleotide sequence: TGCGCCAGCAGACAGGGGACGGAGACCGAGTACTTC.

This clonotype was recorded at least ten times. CDR3 loop: CASSLAGWGNQPQHF. CDR3 bases: TGTGCCAGCAGCTTGGCGGGGTGGGGCAATCAGCCCCAGCATTTT. V gene TRBV5-6 combines with J gene TRBJ1-5; D not certain. Trimming took 0 bases from V and 2 from J, leaving 9 bases between them. Germline loops: CDR1 SGHDT, CDR2 YYEEEE. The CDR3 has 15 amino acids.

This clonotype was recorded at least ten times. The chain employs TRBV6-2 or TRBV6-3 and TRBJ2-7, with 13 bases aligning to TRBD2. Germline values: CDR1 MNHEY, CDR2 SVGEGT. The CDR3 consists of 20 residues. The ends lost 0 bases at V and 6 bases at J; junction bases unmatched: 17. CDR3 sequence: CASSYSGTSGTHPRGGEQYF. CDR3 in DNA: TGTGCCAGCAGTTACTCCGGGACTAGCGGGACCCATCCCCGGGGGGGCGAGCAGTACTTC.

This clonotype showed up many times. The chain couples TRBV20-1 to TRBJ2-5; D call uncertain. Per the germline V gene, CDR1 is DFQATT and CDR2 is SNEGSKA (reference sequence). Trimming pared 0 bases from V and 5 bases from J, leaving 10 bases between. The CDR3 runs to 13 residues. The CDR3 loop is CSARDFGVETQYF. CDR3 nucleotides: TGCAGTGCTAGAGATTTTGGGGTCGAGACCCAGTACTTC.

Comments on this clonotype: An end of the junction differs from the germline gene, which may be a read error. V gene TRBV3-1 combines with J gene TRBJ2-7, with 8 bases aligning to TRBD1. The CDR3 has 15 residues. CDR1 is LGHDT and CDR2 is YNNKEL in the germline V gene (reference sequence). CDR3: CASTQESRDRGKQYF. CDR3 sequence (DNA): TGTGCCAGCACCCAAGAGAGCCGTGACAGGGGAAAGCAGTACTTC.

This clonotype was picked up many times. The chain recombines TRBV5-5 with TRBJ2-5; 8 bases are shared with TRBD2. V dropped 4 bases and J dropped 5; count of bases not matched to a gene: 10. The CDR3 has 15 amino acids. Germline values: CDR1 SGHKS, CDR2 YYEKEE (reference sequence). CDR3 sequence (DNA): TGTGCCAGCAGCCCGGGGGGGGTTATGATCGAGACCCAGTACTTC. The encoded protein is CASSPGGVMIETQYF.

The chain combines TRBV20-1 with TRBJ2-7; 12 positions agree with TRBD1. The CDR3 is made up of 14 amino acids. Germline trimming cut 4 bases from V and 5 bases from J; bases unmatched to any gene: 6. From germline, CDR1 is DFQATT and CDR2 SNEGSKA (reference sequence). The CDR3: CSATAGTGGNEQYF. The CDR3 DNA sequence: TGCAGTGCTACAGCCGGGACAGGGGGCAACGAGCAGTACTTC.

This clonotype was seen many times. This rearrangement joins TRBV20-1 to TRBJ2-7, with 10 bases matching TRBD2. Germline CDR1 reads DFQATT; CDR2 reads SNEGSKA (reference sequence). The CDR3 length is 12 residues. Trimming removed 8 bases from V and 4 bases from J; junction bases left unmatched: 5. The CDR3 sequence is CSSASGRYEQYF. Here the CDR3 DNA reads TGCAGTTCCGCTAGCGGGAGATACGAGCAGTACTTC.

This clonotype was detected ten times or more. J is TRBJ2-7 and V is TRBV7-2, with TRBD2 matching over 9 bases. CDR3 length: 16 residues. Germline CDR1 and CDR2: SGHTA and FQGNSA. The ends lost 6 bases at V and 7 bases at J; junction bases unmatched: 16. The CDR3 region has the DNA TGTGCCAGCAGTTCGGACCGACAGGGTAGCGGGAGTGAGCAGTACTTC. Translated: CASSSDRQGSGSEQYF.

This clonotype was observed many times. The chain has TRBV5-1 and TRBJ2-1, with no clear D. This CDR3 contains 11 residues. Germline V gives CDR1 SGHRS, CDR2 YFSETQ. The V gene lost 2 bases and the J gene lost 8 bases, with 5 bases spanning the gap. The CDR3 here is CASSFWDEQFF. The CDR3 nucleotides read TGCGCCAGCAGCTTCTGGGATGAGCAGTTCTTC.